The source of this TCR beta chain is a study of OX40 agonist ivuxolimab in advanced cancers. Study as a whole: The treatment was a fully human IgG2 OX40 agonist, ivuxolimab.

CDR3 length equals 14 residues. Germline V gene data show CDR1 as SGHTA and CDR2 as FQGNSA. With 1 base removed from V and 3 bases from J, the gap between germline ends came to 10 bases. Repertoires were generated with immunoSEQ multiplex PCR, while TCRdb's copy carries only in-frame clones and drops some. The sample has about 77,000 clones, 85% to 95% seen once. The starting material was CD4+ or CD8+ T cells sorted from blood, obtained in a trial of the OX40 agonist ivuxolimab. The chain uses TRBV7-2 and TRBJ2-7, with D uncertain. The receptor was derived from an adult with an advanced solid tumor such as melanoma, head and neck, liver or kidney cancer. Here the CDR3 reads CASSLVIQNYEQYF. CDR3 nucleotide sequence: TGTGCCAGCAGCTTAGTGATCCAAAACTACGAGCAGTACTTC.